This is a list of T cell receptor beta chains from one sample in a study of blood T cell repertoires in COVID-19. Repertoires were generated with immunoSEQ multiplex PCR, while TCRdb's copy carries only in-frame clones and drops some. Among about 170,000 clones listed, around 82% were seen once. The sequenced material came from peripheral blood. Receptors were obtained from a woman aged 80 or over with acute or convalescent COVID-19. The CDR3 runs from the conserved cysteine through the conserved F or W. The D gene is left open where the match is weak.

>TRBD1|TRBV27|TRBJ1-5
CASGDRSSQPQHF
TGTGCCAGCGGGGACAGGTCCAGTCAGCCCCAGCATTTT
>TRBD1|TRBV2|TRBJ1-5
CASRAQGTGARQPQHF
TGTGCCAGCAGAGCACAAGGGACAGGGGCCCGGCAGCCCCAGCATTTT
>-|TRBV9|TRBJ2-3
CASSPRMGAGTDTQYF
TGTGCCAGCAGCCCCCGGATGGGGGCCGGCACAGATACGCAGTATTTT
>-|TRBV6-2/TRBV6-3|TRBJ2-1
CASSYRGGTLNYNEQFF
TGTGCCAGCAGTTACCGGGGAGGGACACTAAACTACAATGAGCAGTTCTTC
>TRBD2|TRBV28|TRBJ2-1
CASNSGAGGRNEQFF
TGTGCCAGCAATTCGGGAGCGGGGGGTCGCAATGAGCAGTTCTTC
>-|TRBV25-1|TRBJ1-6
CASSVAGDSPLHF
TGTGCCAGCAGTGTTGCAGGGGATTCACCCCTCCACTTT
>TRBD1|TRBV2|TRBJ2-6
CASSGGTGRAGANVLTF
TGTGCCAGCAGTGGCGGGACAGGGAGGGCTGGGGCCAACGTCCTGACTTTC
>TRBD1|TRBV19|TRBJ1-1
CASSPLDRGNTEAFF
TGTGCCAGTAGTCCACTGGACAGGGGGAACACTGAAGCTTTCTTT
>-|TRBV4-3|TRBJ2-3
CASSKQGGTDTQYF
TGCGCCAGCAGCAAACAGGGTGGCACAGATACGCAGTATTTT
>TRBD1|TRBV6-5|TRBJ2-7
CASTRQGKGYEQYF
TGTGCCAGCACTAGACAGGGGAAGGGCTACGAGCAGTACTTC
>-|TRBV28|TRBJ1-1
CASSLSQGRDTEAFF
TGTGCCAGCAGTTTATCGCAGGGGCGGGACACTGAAGCTTTCTTT
>TRBD2|TRBV28|TRBJ2-2
CASSPGLATTGELFF
TGTGCCAGCAGCCCGGGACTAGCTACTACCGGGGAGCTGTTTTTT
>TRBD2|TRBV9|TRBJ2-1
CASGLAGGHNEQFF
TGTGCCAGCGGCCTAGCGGGGGGGCACAATGAGCAGTTCTTC
>TRBD2|TRBV5-4|TRBJ2-2
CASSPGLAGAGELFF
TGTGCCAGCAGCCCGGGACTAGCGGGAGCCGGGGAGCTGTTTTTT
>-|TRBV3-1/TRBV3-2|TRBJ1-1
CASSLPRGHEAFF
TGTGCCAGCAGCCTCCCCCGAGGACATGAAGCTTTCTTT
>TRBD1|TRBV5-6|TRBJ1-2
CASSRTGRGYTF
TGTGCCAGCAGCCGGACAGGGCGAGGCTACACCTTC
>TRBD1|TRBV6-1|TRBJ2-7
CASSESPQGAYEQYF
TGTGCCAGCAGTGAATCCCCGCAGGGGGCCTACGAGCAGTACTTC
>TRBD2|TRBV7-2|TRBJ2-5
CASSLGTSGAETQYF
TGTGCCAGCAGCTTAGGGACTAGCGGGGCTGAGACCCAGTACTTC
>-|TRBV9|TRBJ2-3
CASSVEAGYTDTQYF
TGTGCCAGCAGCGTAGAGGCAGGGTACACAGATACGCAGTATTTT
>TRBD1|TRBV5-6|TRBJ2-1
CASSFGTGGLSEQFF
TGTGCCAGCAGCTTCGGGACAGGGGGGCTTAGCGAGCAGTTCTTC
>TRBD1|TRBV10-3|TRBJ1-2
CAISFDREDYTF
TGTGCCATCAGTTTCGACAGGGAAGACTACACCTTC
>TRBD1|TRBV15|TRBJ2-7
CATSRDRGSNEQYF
TGTGCCACCAGCAGGGACAGGGGATCTAACGAGCAGTACTTC
>-|TRBV7-8|TRBJ1-5
CASSLAEQNQPQHF
TGTGCCAGCAGCTTAGCGGAACAGAATCAGCCCCAGCATTTT
>-|TRBV28|TRBJ2-7
CASSLRQIGDYEQYF
TGTGCCAGCAGCCTCCGACAGATAGGCGACTACGAGCAGTACTTC
>TRBD1|TRBV9|TRBJ1-2
CASSVGQGGYGYTF
TGTGCCAGCAGCGTAGGACAGGGAGGCTATGGCTACACCTTC
>TRBD1|TRBV11-2|TRBJ1-2
CASSLGQGPYGYTF
TGTGCCAGCAGCTTAGGACAGGGGCCATATGGCTACACCTTC
>-|TRBV9|TRBJ1-1
CASTRGPSTEAFF
TGTGCCAGCACGCGGGGACCGAGCACTGAAGCTTTCTTT